The present T cell receptor beta chain was sequenced within a study of blood T cell repertoires in COVID-19. For the study at large: The United States, Italy and Spain supplied acute and convalescent COVID-19 samples.

CDR1 and CDR2 from the germline V gene are GTSNPN and SVGIG (reference sequence). Trimming cost V 0 bases and J 3 bases, with 9 bases left between them. The length of the CDR3 is 13 residues. Using immunoSEQ multiplex PCR, the repertoire was profiled, and TCRdb retains in-frame clones only, with some absent. The sample records some 510,000 clones, over 75% being singletons. Sequenced: PBMCs or T cells enriched from blood (not recorded which). This TCR derives from a woman between 35 and 50 years old who had recovered from COVID-19. The gene calls are TRBV30 and TRBJ2-7; D is perhaps TRBD1 (5 bases). The CDR3 nucleotides are TGTGCCTGGAGTGTGTCAGGGTTCTACGAGCAGTACTTC. Amino acid sequence: CAWSVSGFYEQYF.